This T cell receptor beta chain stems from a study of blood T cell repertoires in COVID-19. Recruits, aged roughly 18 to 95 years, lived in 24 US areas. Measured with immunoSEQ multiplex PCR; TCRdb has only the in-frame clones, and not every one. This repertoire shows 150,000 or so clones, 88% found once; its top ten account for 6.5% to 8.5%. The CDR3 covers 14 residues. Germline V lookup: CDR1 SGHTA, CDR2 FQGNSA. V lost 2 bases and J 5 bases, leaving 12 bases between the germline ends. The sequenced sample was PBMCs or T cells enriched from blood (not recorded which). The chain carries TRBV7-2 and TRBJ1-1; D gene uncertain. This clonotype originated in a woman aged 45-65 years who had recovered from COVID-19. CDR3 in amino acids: CASSLLPGDTEAFF. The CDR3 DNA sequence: TGTGCCAGCAGCTTATTACCGGGTGATACTGAAGCTTTCTTT.